This T cell receptor (beta chain) appears in the sequencing data of a study of radiation and T cells in renal cell carcinoma. Study details: Nephrectomy followed 15 Gy stereotactic body radiation by 4 weeks. The study's findings and limits: Top tumor clonotypes rose in blood 2 weeks post-radiation, then contracted.

About this clone itself: What it binds is not known.

Germline V gene data show CDR1 as SGHDT and CDR2 as YYEEEE. The CDR3 sequence is 15 residues long. Losses at the gene ends were 2 bases for V and 8 bases for J; bases not matched to a gene: 10. Time point: baseline pretreatment blood. Treatment: 15 Gy SBRT to primary tumor, nephrectomy 4 weeks later. The patient's renal cell carcinoma had clear cell pathology. Only in-frame clones appear in the TCRdb table, and some are missing; sequencing was by immunoSEQ multiplex PCR. In the table there are approximately 90,000 clones, about 88% of which are singletons. The chain uses TRBV5-6 and TRBJ2-4, with TRBD1 matching over 7 bases. The material was blood, obtained from a patient whose treatment included radiotherapy and nephrectomy. This clonotype originated in a man aged 50 to 60 with renal cell carcinoma. The CDR3 region has the DNA TGTGCCAGCAGCTTATGGGGGACAGAGAGGGACATTCAGTACTTC. Translation gives CASSLWGTERDIQYF.